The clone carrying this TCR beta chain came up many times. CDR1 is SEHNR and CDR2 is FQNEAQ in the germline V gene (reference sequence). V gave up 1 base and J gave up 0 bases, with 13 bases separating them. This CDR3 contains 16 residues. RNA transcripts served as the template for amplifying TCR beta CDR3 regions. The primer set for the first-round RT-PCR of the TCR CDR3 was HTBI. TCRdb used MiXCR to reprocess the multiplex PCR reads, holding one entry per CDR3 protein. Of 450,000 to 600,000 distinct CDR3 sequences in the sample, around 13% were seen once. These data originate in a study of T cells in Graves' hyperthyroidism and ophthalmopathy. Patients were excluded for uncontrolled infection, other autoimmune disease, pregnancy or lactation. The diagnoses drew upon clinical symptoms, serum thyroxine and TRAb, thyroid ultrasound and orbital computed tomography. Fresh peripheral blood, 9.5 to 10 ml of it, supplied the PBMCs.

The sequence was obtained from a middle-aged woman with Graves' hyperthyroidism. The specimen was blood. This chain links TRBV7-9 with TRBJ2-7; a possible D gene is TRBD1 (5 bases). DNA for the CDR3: TGTGCCAGCAGCTTAGGTTCAGGGCCCAGCTCCTACGAGCAGTACTTC. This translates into CASSLGSGPSSYEQYF.